The 21 T cell receptor beta chains given below trace back to one sample, sequenced in a study of radiotherapy plus CTLA-4 blockade in lung cancer. This table comes from immunoSEQ multiplex PCR, and its TCRdb copy is limited to in-frame clones, with some not included. The table shows approximately 94,000 clones, with around 84% occurring only once. Source: peripheral blood, taken from a patient treated with radiotherapy plus ipilimumab. The receptors stem from a human donor with non-small cell lung cancer that progressed on radiotherapy plus ipilimumab.

The rearrangement joins TRBV4-1 to TRBJ2-3, with D perhaps TRBD2 (5 bases). Germline-derived CDR1 and CDR2 are MGHRA and YSYEKL. Trimming removed 5 bases from V and 0 bases from J, with 6 bases in between. The CDR3 length is 13 residues. CDR3 sequence reads: CASSGGSTDTQYF. As DNA, the CDR3 is TGCGCCAGCAGCGGCGGGAGCACAGATACGCAGTATTTT.

V gene TRBV28 combines with J gene TRBJ2-1; possibly TRBD2 for D (6 bases). Deletions cut 5 bases from V and 7 bases from J, with 12 bases between. The CDR3 contains 13 residues. The V gene's germline CDR1 is MDHEN and CDR2 SYDVKM. DNA of the CDR3: TGTGCCAGCAGTCTGGAACTAGCAAATGAGCAGTTCTTC. Translated, it gives CASSLELANEQFF.

The rearrangement joins TRBV7-6 to TRBJ1-1; D remains ambiguous. The V and J ends lost 3 bases and 0 bases respectively, with 5 bases between them. This CDR3 has 13 residues. The germline CDR1 and CDR2 sequences are SGHVS and FNYEAQ. This CDR3 reads CASSLGMNTEAFF. The CDR3 region has the DNA TGTGCCAGCAGCTTGGGCATGAACACTGAAGCTTTCTTT. The variable domain in full, with the rest retrieved from reference TRBV7-6 and TRBJ1-1, is GAGVSQSPRYKVTKRGQDVALRCDPISGHVSLYWYRQALGQGPEFLTYFNYEAQQDKSGLPNDRFSAERPEGSISTLTIQRTEQRDSAMYRCASSLGMNTEAFFGQGTRLTVV.

The chain carries TRBV30 and TRBJ1-2; the D is unclear. CDR1 GTSNPN and CDR2 SVGIG come from the germline V gene (reference sequence). This CDR3 is 12 amino acids long. V was trimmed by 2 bases and J by 6 bases, leaving 10 bases between them. The CDR3 nucleotides read TGTGCCTGGAGTCTCCTAGAGGATGGCTACACCTTC. It codes for CAWSLLEDGYTF. The variable domain in full, with the rest retrieved from reference TRBV30 and TRBJ1-2, is SQTIHQWPATLVQPVGSPLSLECTVEGTSNPNLYWYRQAAGRGLQLLFYSVGIGQISSEVPQNLSASRPQDRQFILSSKKLLLSDSGFYLCAWSLLEDGYTFGSGTRLTVV.

The V call is TRBV12-5, the J call TRBJ2-2, with a weak D call TRBD1 (5 bases). The CDR3 is 14 residues long. Germline lookup yields CDR1 LGHNT and CDR2 FRNRAP. The germline V and J ends were trimmed by 6 bases and 6 bases, with 14 bases remaining between them. CDR3 nucleotide sequence: TGTGCTAGTGGCCGAAGGGGTTGGGCCGGGGAGCTGTTTTTT. Encoded protein: CASGRRGWAGELFF.

The chain is built from TRBV27 and TRBJ2-1; D may be TRBD2 (6 bases). The CDR3 sequence is 17 residues long. In germline, CDR1 is MNHEY, CDR2 SMNVEV (reference sequence). V lost 2 bases and J lost 4, with 18 bases in between. For the CDR3, the DNA is TGTGCCAGCAGTTTAAAATTCCAGCTAGCGCCTTACAATGAGCAGTTCTTC. It codes for CASSLKFQLAPYNEQFF.

This chain uses TRBV19 with TRBJ1-5, with 7 bases identical to TRBD1. V was clipped by 5 bases and J by 5 bases; unmatched bases: 3. This CDR3 is 13 amino acids long. Germline assignment: CDR1 LNHDA and CDR2 SQIVND (reference sequence). The DNA for the CDR3 is TGTGCCAGTAGTCGAACAGGGGATCAGCCCCAGCATTTT. Encoded protein: CASSRTGDQPQHF. The full variable domain, with the rest looked up from reference TRBV19 and TRBJ1-5, is DGGITQSPKYLFRKEGQNVTLSCEQNLNHDAMYWYRQDPGQGLRLIYYSQIVNDFQKGDIAEGYSVSREKKESFPLTVTSAQKNPTAFYLCASSRTGDQPQHFGDGTRLSIL.

In this sample, this clone turned up a few times. As DNA, the CDR3 is TGTGCCAGCAGTGTGACAGGGCACGAGCAGTACTTC. This codes for CASSVTGHEQYF. The chain combines TRBV5-4 with TRBJ2-7, with 7 bases aligning to TRBD1. V trimming: 5 bases; J trimming: 5 bases; junction bases outside the gene matches: 4. Germline values: CDR1 SGHNT, CDR2 YYREEE (reference sequence). This CDR3 comprises 12 residues.

The chain uses TRBV5-1 and TRBJ2-1; no reliable D call. The CDR3 has 13 residues. Germline CDR1 reads SGHRS; CDR2 reads YFSETQ. With 4 bases removed from V and 9 bases from J, the gap between germline ends came to 14 bases. As DNA, the CDR3 is TGCGCCAGCAGCCCCATTCCTGACCCTGAGCAGTTCTTC. This codes for CASSPIPDPEQFF.

The chain is built from TRBV6-6 and TRBJ2-5, with D uncertain. The germline gives CDR1 MNHNY, CDR2 SVGAGI (reference sequence). The CDR3 spans 13 residues. The V end was cut by 2 bases, the J end by 3 bases, with 7 bases between. CDR3 nucleotides: TGTGCCAGCAGTTACAAGTCAGAAGAGACCCAGTACTTC. Amino acids: CASSYKSEETQYF.

A few counts support this clone. The chain carries TRBV7-2 and TRBJ2-1; no firm D call. V lost 3 bases and J 7 bases, leaving 13 bases between the germline ends. Germline values: CDR1 SGHTA, CDR2 FQGNSA. The CDR3 runs 14 residues. The CDR3 DNA is TGTGCCAGCAGCTTTATCGGTAACATGAATGAGCAGTTCTTC. This translates into CASSFIGNMNEQFF.

This chain connects TRBV7-2 to TRBJ2-3, with D perhaps TRBD2 (7 bases). Between the trimmed V and J ends, which lost 5 bases and 3 bases, there was a span of 12 bases. CDR1 and CDR2 from the germline V gene are SGHTA and FQGNSA. The CDR3 contains 14 residues. The CDR3 sequence is CASSLRGATDTQYF. The CDR3 DNA sequence: TGTGCCAGCAGCCTACGGGGGGCGACAGATACGCAGTATTTT.

A few counts support this clone. The identical CDR3 is also encoded by other nucleotide sequences in the sample. The CDR3 sequence: CASSLGTSSYNEQFF. In DNA, the CDR3 is TGTGCCAGCAGCTTAGGGACTAGCAGTTACAATGAGCAGTTCTTC. The chain employs TRBV11-2 and TRBJ2-1, with 8 nucleotides matching TRBD2. Germline loops: CDR1 SGHAT, CDR2 FQNNGV. The CDR3 loop spans 15 amino acids. The V segment lost 1 base and the J segment 4 bases; nucleotides outside the gene matches: 3.

This clone was seen a single time. The genes are TRBV4-1 and TRBJ2-5, with D possibly matching TRBD1 (6 bases). The end of the DNA is better explained by TRBJ2-7, so the J call may be wrong. CDR3 size: 20 residues. Germline V lookup: CDR1 MGHRA, CDR2 YSYEKL. Written as DNA, the CDR3 is TGCGCCAGCAGCCAAGAGAGAGGGAACAGGGTCGCCCAAAGCTCCTACGAGCAGTACTTC. The encoded protein is CASSQERGNRVAQSSYEQYF.

CDR3 coding DNA: TGTGCCAGCAGGGGTCTTGCCTACGAGCAGTACGTC. Protein: CASRGLAYEQYV. The chain joins TRBV2 to TRBJ2-7; the D is unclear. Germline lookup yields CDR1 SNHLY and CDR2 FYNNEI. There are 12 residues in the CDR3. V lost 6 bases and J lost 2, with 8 bases in between.

The chain joins TRBV5-1 to TRBJ2-5; 7 bases agree with TRBD1. Per the germline V gene, CDR1 is SGHRS and CDR2 is YFSETQ. Trimming removed 0 bases from V and 5 bases from J; junction bases left unmatched: 10. The CDR3 is 16 amino acids. The CDR3 nucleotides are TGCGCCAGCAGCTTGGGTGACAGGGCGAATTCCGAGACCCAGTACTTC. Protein product: CASSLGDRANSETQYF.

This chain uses TRBV27 with TRBJ2-1, with 7 bases that match TRBD2. The CDR3 spans 16 residues. The germline gives CDR1 MNHEY, CDR2 SMNVEV (reference sequence). V lost 6 bases to trimming and J lost 3 bases; unmatched junction nucleotides: 11. The CDR3 region is CASSPAGSGVYNEQFF. In nucleotides, the CDR3 is TGTGCCAGCAGCCCCGCTGGGAGCGGGGTCTACAATGAGCAGTTCTTC.

This chain uses TRBV4-2 with TRBJ2-1; 7 positions match TRBD2. Unmatched junction bases numbered 6, after V lost 0 bases and J lost 4 bases. Germline CDR1 is LGHNA and CDR2 is YNFKEQ. This CDR3 has 16 residues. Here the CDR3 reads CASSQESGGSYNEQFF. Written as DNA, the CDR3 is TGTGCCAGCAGCCAAGAAAGTGGCGGGAGTTACAATGAGCAGTTCTTC.

CDR3 DNA sequence: TGTGCCTGGAGTGTAGGAGGAACGCGGCAGTACGTC. This gives the protein CAWSVGGTRQYV. This rearrangement joins TRBV30 to TRBJ2-7, with D possibly TRBD2 on 5 matching bases. V was clipped by 0 bases and J by 9 bases, with 12 bases between them. Germline loops: CDR1 GTSNPN, CDR2 SVGIG (reference sequence). This CDR3 region has 12 residues.

The chain uses TRBV30 and TRBJ1-1; no clear D gene. With 4 bases removed from V and 7 bases from J, the gap between germline ends came to 13 bases. The CDR3 sequence is 12 residues long. The germline V gene encodes CDR1 GTSNPN and CDR2 SVGIG (reference sequence). This CDR3 is CAWIGQVGEAFF. In nucleotides, the CDR3 is TGTGCCTGGATCGGGCAAGTCGGTGAAGCTTTCTTT. Filled out from reference TRBV30 and TRBJ1-1, the complete variable domain reads SQTIHQWPATLVQPVGSPLSLECTVEGTSNPNLYWYRQAAGRGLQLLFYSVGIGQISSEVPQNLSASRPQDRQFILSSKKLLLSDSGFYLCAWIGQVGEAFFGQGTRLTVV.

The V and J genes are TRBV6-1 and TRBJ2-1; TRBD2 is a possible D gene (6 bases). V lost 3 bases and J 10 bases, leaving 16 bases between the germline ends. The CDR3 runs 14 residues. Germline CDR1 reads MNHNS; CDR2 reads SASEGT. As DNA, the CDR3 is TGTGCCAGCAGTGAGTGGCTAGCGAACCGCGAGCAGTTCTTC. The encoded protein is CASSEWLANREQFF.